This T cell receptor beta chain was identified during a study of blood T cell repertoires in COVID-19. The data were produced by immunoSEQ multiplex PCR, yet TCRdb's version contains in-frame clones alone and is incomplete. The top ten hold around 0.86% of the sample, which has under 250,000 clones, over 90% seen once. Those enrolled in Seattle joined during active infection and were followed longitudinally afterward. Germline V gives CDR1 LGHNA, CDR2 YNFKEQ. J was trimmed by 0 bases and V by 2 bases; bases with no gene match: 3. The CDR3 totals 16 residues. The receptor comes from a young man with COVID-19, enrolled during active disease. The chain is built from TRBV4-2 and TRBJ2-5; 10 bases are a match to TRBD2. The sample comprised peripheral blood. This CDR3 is CASSQLLAGNQETQYF. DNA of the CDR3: TGTGCCAGCAGCCAACTACTAGCGGGGAACCAAGAGACCCAGTACTTC.